The clone carrying this T cell receptor beta chain was seen only once. Naive-designated CD8 cells lacked CD45RO, were positively enriched for CCR7, and omitted terminally differentiated effector memory CD45RA+ cells. The data were obtained in a study of shared clonotypes between healthy human individuals. For the study at large: For every donor, three CD4 naive, three CD4 memory, two CD8 naive and one CD8 memory plates were used.

The junction had 7 bases not matched to a gene; V was cut back by 6 bases and J by 4 bases. The length of the CDR3 is 14 residues. The germline CDR1 and CDR2 sequences are MNHEY and SMNVEV (reference sequence). Sequenced by immunoSEQ multiplex PCR; TCRdb stores in-frame clones only, minus some. The table has roughly 600,000 clones, 95% to 98% seen once; the top ten hold approximately 0.3%. The chain couples TRBV27 to TRBJ1-2; 8 positions match TRBD1. The sequenced sample consisted of naive CD8+ T cells sorted from blood. The receptor was isolated from a man in his thirties or forties in good health. CDR3 DNA: TGTGCCAGCAGCCGTGCTGGGACAGGCTATGGCTACACCTTC. Its protein is CASSRAGTGYGYTF.